This T cell receptor beta chain was retrieved from a study of blood T cell repertoires in COVID-19. Study overall: Sources were T cells, B-cell-depleted T cells, or PBMCs; the material itself was cDNA or gDNA.

This clone was counted a single time. This CDR3 has 15 residues. In the authors' methods: It was from reference gene primer amplification that nucleated cell counts were estimated. The table came from immunoSEQ multiplex PCR; TCRdb's copy has only in-frame clones and leaves some out. V and J calls and clone size follow that table, whereas D and trimming were derived from the DNA. The sample lists tens of thousands of clones; around 80% were seen once. The clonotype originates from a man aged 80 or over with active or convalescent COVID-19. The rearrangement links TRBV21-1 to TRBJ1-2; the D segment call TRBD1 is taken from the table without a DNA check. TRBV21-1 is assigned pseudogene status. The sample taken for sequencing was peripheral blood. The CDR3 spells CASSKDDRGGDGYTF. CDR3 DNA: TGTGCCAGCAGCAAAGATGACAGGGGAGGAGATGGCTACACCTTC.